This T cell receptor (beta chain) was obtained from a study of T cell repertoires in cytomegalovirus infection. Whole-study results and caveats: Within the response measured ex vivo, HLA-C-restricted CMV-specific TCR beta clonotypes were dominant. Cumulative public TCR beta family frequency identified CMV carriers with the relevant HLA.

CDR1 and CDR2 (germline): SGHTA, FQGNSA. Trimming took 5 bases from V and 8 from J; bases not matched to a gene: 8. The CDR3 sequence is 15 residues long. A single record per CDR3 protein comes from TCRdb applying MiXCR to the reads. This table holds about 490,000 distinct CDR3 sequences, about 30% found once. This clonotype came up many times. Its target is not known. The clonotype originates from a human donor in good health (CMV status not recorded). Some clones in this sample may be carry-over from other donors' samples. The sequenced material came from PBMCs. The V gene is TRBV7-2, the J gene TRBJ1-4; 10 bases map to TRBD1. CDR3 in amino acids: CASSNRQGAREKLFF. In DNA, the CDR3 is TGTGCCAGCAGCAACCGACAGGGGGCTCGCGAAAAACTGTTTTTT. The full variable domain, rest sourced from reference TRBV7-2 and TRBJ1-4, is GAGVSQSPSNKVTEKGKDVELRCDPISGHTALYWYRQSLGQGLEFLIYFQGNSAPDKSGLPSDRFSAERTGGSVSTLTIQRTQQEDSAVYLCASSNRQGAREKLFFGSGTQLSVL.